This T cell receptor beta chain was recorded in a study of blood T cell repertoires in COVID-19 (dated by TCRdb to 2018 to 2020). About the study as a whole: The collaborator samples originated in the United States, Italy and Spain and spanned the acute and convalescent phases of COVID-19. Subjects who had been exposed to COVID-19, were actively infected with it, or had recovered from it provided the deeply sampled blood TCRbeta repertoires that made up the dataset. Samples came from the ongoing ImmuneRACE study (first 160 participants) plus 1,254 subjects from 6 global collaborators. Sample metadata almost always included a de-identified subject ID, COVID-19 status, age in years and sex. The repertoires were released in a freely available public database intended as a resource for research on the immune response to SARS-CoV-2. The material from the prospective study consisted of cDNA or gDNA derived from T cells, B-cell-depleted T cells, or PBMCs. Where available, HLA class I and class II types were obtained from metadata supplied by the sample provider rather than from assay-based typing.

Remarks on this clone: The antigen it recognizes is unknown. The germline gene is not matched at one end of the junction; a read error may be the cause.

The research as a whole found: Clinical and demographic metadata were provided uncurated, with the amount varying by source and participant.

The CDR3 covers 13 residues, taking in both the cysteine and the phenylalanine. The retained sequence is limited to the CDR3, 39 bases, with the frame set at the first base. Per the germline V gene (reference sequence), LNHDA is the CDR1 and SQIVND is the CDR2. TCRbeta CDR3 regions were amplified from genomic DNA by means of the immunoSEQ Assay, a bias-controlled multiplex PCR. The source study handled its data this way. The number of nucleated cells in each sample was estimated by amplification of reference gene primers within the assay. To quantify the absolute abundance of each unique TCRbeta CDR3 rearrangement, sequence reads were collapsed and filtered. For each sample, productive Simpson clonality was calculated as the square root of Simpson's diversity index across productive rearrangements. Here the immuneACCESS table is served through TCRdb, limited to in-frame sequences with V and J called. Missing clones are a known gap in these copies; in checked studies unresolved V genes cover under half, and the rest lacks a known reason. V, J and clone size were drawn from that table, and D and trimming were deduced from the DNA. This sample has about 270,000 clones in its table, and 70% to 90% of those were observed once. Clones ranked in the top ten supply about 4% of the sample.

Enrolling through a virtual design, the prospective study's participants ranged in age from roughly 18 to 90 years and lived across some 22 United States geographic areas. Cohort assignment in the prospective study relied on participant-reported clinical history from a screening survey and a study questionnaire. Each participant in the prospective study had whole blood, serum and a nasopharyngeal or oropharyngeal swab collected by mobile phlebotomists. Participants in the prospective study had the option to provide additional blood draws and questionnaires over a roughly 2-month period. Before DNA extraction, prospective study blood samples were shipped either frozen or at room temperature.

Sequencing input: PBMCs or T cells enriched from blood (not recorded which). This sequence originates from a woman under 40 with acute COVID-19. This chain joins TRBV19 to TRBJ2-3, and 7 junctional nucleotides match TRBD1. In nucleotides, the sequence is TGCGCATCCTCGGGTAGGGGGCAAGATACGCAGTATTTT. Its protein is CASSGRGQDTQYF.